This passage covers 27 T cell receptor beta chains from one sample sequenced in a study of metastatic and nonmetastatic thyroid tumors. All patients were treatment-naive before thyroid surgery. TCRdb re-called clones via MiXCR from the PCR reads. The sample holds around 44,000 clones, roughly 31% seen once. Sequenced input: blood. The source of these receptors is a male donor with papillary thyroid cancer or a benign thyroid nodule (not recorded which). Some clones in this sample may be carry-over from other donors' samples.

As concerns this clone: This may come from a read error, since a much larger clone is one base off. The chain joins TRBV6-1 to TRBJ2-6; TRBD1 might be the D (5 bases). The CDR3 length is 13 residues. CDR1 is MNHNS, CDR2 SASEGT, per germline. CDR3 nucleotide sequence: TGTGCCAGCAGGCCTTTTGGGGCCAACTTCCTGACTTTC. Its translation is CASRPFGANFLTF.

This clone was observed a few times. CDR3: CAMGDSSYEQYF. DNA for the CDR3: TGTGCCATGGGAGACAGCTCATACGAGCAGTACTTC. The chain is built from TRBV10-3 and TRBJ2-7; D possibly uses TRBD1 or TRBD2 (5 bases each). Germline V CDR1 and CDR2: ENHRY, SYGVKD. The CDR3 has 12 amino acids. The V and J ends lost 9 bases and 4 bases respectively, with 13 bases between them.

This clone was seen a handful of times. In this CDR3 the conserved last residue, phenylalanine or tryptophan, is missing, so a read error is likely. V gene TRBV6-4 combines with J gene TRBJ2-6; the D is unclear. The CDR3 spans 15 residues. V lost 0 bases, J lost 0 bases, and 3 bases lay in between. The germline gives CDR1 MRHNA, CDR2 SNTAGT. The CDR3 region is CASSDSNSGANVLTL. CDR3 nucleotides: TGTGCCAGCAGTGACTCCAACTCTGGGGCCAACGTCCTGACTTTA.

Ten or more counts support this clone. CDR3 bases: TGTGCCAGCAGTAGACTAGCGGGGGGGGTGAAAGAGACCCAGTACTTC. Translating gives CASSRLAGGVKETQYF. The gene calls are TRBV5-6 and TRBJ2-5; 14 bases line up with TRBD2. The junction had 6 bases not matched to a gene; V was cut back by 5 bases and J by 3 bases. Germline V lookup: CDR1 SGHDT, CDR2 YYEEEE. This CDR3 region has 16 residues.

V gene TRBV24-1 combines with J gene TRBJ1-2; 9 bases fit TRBD1. This CDR3 region has 14 residues. Per the germline V gene, CDR1 is KGHDR and CDR2 is SFDVKD. Germline trimming cut 4 bases from V and 8 bases from J; bases unmatched to any gene: 7. CDR3 sequence: CATSDGQGLFGYTF. The CDR3 DNA reads as TGTGCCACCAGTGACGGACAGGGGCTCTTCGGCTACACCTTC.

This clone was observed at least ten times. One end of the junction is discordant with germline, which a read error may explain. The chain uses TRBV7-9 and TRBJ2-7, with D hard to call. Per germline, CDR1 SEHNR and CDR2 FQNEAQ (reference sequence). The CDR3 is made up of 13 amino acids. The CDR3 protein is CASSFMFSDEQYF. In DNA, the CDR3 is TGTGCCAGCAGCTTTATGTTCTCCGACGAGCAGTACTTC.

In its sample, this clone was seen a few times. V usage is TRBV11-3 and J usage is TRBJ2-1; 9 bases match TRBD2. The J segment lost 13 bases and the V segment lost 4 bases, leaving 11 bases of the junction unmatched. CDR1 SGHNT and CDR2 YENEEA come from the germline V gene. This CDR3 is built from 14 residues. For the CDR3, the DNA is TGTGCCAGCAGCTCCCCCCAAGCGGGAGGAGAACAGTTCTTC. Its translation: CASSSPQAGGEQFF.

This clone is termed medium-sized. This chain uses TRBV6-1 with TRBJ2-7; D ambiguous. Germline V CDR1 and CDR2: MNHNS, SASEGT. V shed 6 bases and J shed 2 bases, with 20 bases lying between them. There are 16 residues in the CDR3. The CDR3 sequence: CASSPVGRLGTYEQYF. The CDR3 DNA reads TGTGCCAGCAGCCCCGTCGGGCGCCTTGGAACCTACGAGCAGTACTTC.

J is TRBJ2-2 and V is TRBV9; D call uncertain. This CDR3 contains 14 residues. V lost 4 bases to trimming and J lost 5 bases, with 12 bases between them. Germline V CDR1 and CDR2: SGDLS, YYNGEE. The CDR3 coding sequence is TGTGCCAGCAGCTCCTGGGGTAAAACCGGGGAGCTGTTTTTT. It specifies CASSSWGKTGELFF.

This clone came up many times. V usage is TRBV9 and J usage is TRBJ1-2; 9 bases agree with TRBD1. The CDR3 loop spans 13 amino acids. The germline CDR1 and CDR2 sequences are SGDLS and YYNGEE. Trimming at V came to 3 bases and at J to 5 bases, leaving 2 bases not matched to a gene. The CDR3 loop is CASSGQGVYGYTF. Here the CDR3 DNA reads TGTGCCAGCAGCGGACAGGGGGTTTATGGCTACACCTTC.

The V gene is TRBV28, the J gene TRBJ1-4; D gene ambiguous. This CDR3 contains 16 residues. The ends were cut back, 5 bases at V and 0 bases at J, with 13 bases in the middle. Looked up from germline, CDR1 is MDHEN and CDR2 is SYDVKM. CDR3 sequence (DNA): TGTGCCAGCAGTAAGCAAACACAAGCAACTAATGAAAAACTGTTTTTT. This codes for CASSKQTQATNEKLFF.

The table lists this clone with a few counts. J is TRBJ2-1 and V is TRBV10-1; no clear D. CDR1 WNHNN and CDR2 SYGVQD come from the germline V gene (reference sequence). V shed 4 bases and J shed 8 bases, with 12 bases lying between them. This CDR3 is 13 amino acids long. The CDR3 sequence is CASSVTVGHEQFF. The DNA of the CDR3 is TGCGCCAGCAGTGTGACGGTCGGCCATGAGCAGTTCTTC.

This clone was observed at least ten times. The same CDR3 can be traced to other DNA sequences in this sample. The chain recombines TRBV6-1 with TRBJ2-3, with D maybe TRBD2 (5 bases). Trimming shortened V by 10 bases and J by 7 bases, and 15 bases separated the two germline ends. The CDR3 loop spans 12 amino acids. The germline CDR1 and CDR2 sequences are MNHNS and SASEGT. CDR3 bases: TGTGCCACCCTAGACTCGACTAATACGCAGTATTTT. This codes for CATLDSTNTQYF.

This clone was seen repeatedly, ten times or more. The chain combines TRBV2 with TRBJ2-1; TRBD2 might be the D (5 bases). The CDR3 runs 12 residues. The germline V gene has CDR1 SNHLY and CDR2 FYNNEI. Trimming left V 11 bases short and J 8 bases short, with 16 bases between. This CDR3 reads CAGGRGRDEQFF. The CDR3 region has the DNA TGTGCCGGAGGACGGGGAAGGGATGAGCAGTTCTTC.

With respect to this clone: With a much larger clone just one base away, this may be a read error. The chain couples TRBV12-3 or TRBV12-4 to TRBJ2-1; D is tentatively TRBD1 or TRBD2 (5 bases each). The end of the DNA fits TRBJ2-7 better, so the J call may be wrong. This CDR3 is 12 amino acids long. The CDR3 sequence is CASSLGVFEQYF. The DNA for the CDR3 is TGTGCCAGCAGTTTGGGGGTTTTTGAGCAGTACTTC.

This clone has at least ten counts. The V gene is TRBV3-1, the J gene TRBJ2-2; TRBD1 matches 8 bases. The CDR3 covers 15 residues. CDR1 is LGHDT, CDR2 YNNKEL, per germline (reference sequence). V was pared by 5 bases and J by 5 bases, with 7 bases of the junction left unmatched. As DNA, the CDR3 is TGTGCCAGCAGCGATGACAGGGGAAGAACCGGGGAGCTGTTTTTT. Amino acids: CASSDDRGRTGELFF.

V is TRBV20-1 and J is TRBJ1-1; weak D call: TRBD1 (6 bases). The V gene's germline CDR1 is DFQATT and CDR2 SNEGSKA (reference sequence). V dropped 3 bases and J dropped 4 bases, with 6 bases sitting between them. CDR3 length: 11 residues. CDR3 sequence: CSASRGTEAFF. Written as DNA, the CDR3 is TGCAGTGCTAGCAGGGGCACTGAAGCTTTCTTT.

The V and J genes are TRBV2 and TRBJ2-5; 10 bases are shared with TRBD1. J gave up 5 bases and V 5 bases, and 8 bases lay outside the gene matches. The CDR3 is made up of 15 amino acids. Per the germline V gene, CDR1 is SNHLY and CDR2 is FYNNEI. In nucleotides, the CDR3 is TGTGCCAGCAGTACCGGGACAGGGGTAGTCGAGACCCAGTACTTC. It is translated as CASSTGTGVVETQYF. The variable domain in full, with the rest retrieved from reference TRBV2 and TRBJ2-5, is EPEVTQTPSHQVTQMGQEVILRCVPISNHLYFYWYRQILGQKVEFLVSFYNNEISEKSEIFDDQFSVERPDGSNFTLKIRSTKLEDSAMYFCASSTGTGVVETQYFGPGTRLLVL.

By sample share, this clone is medium-sized (0.01 to 0.1%). The genes are TRBV5-1 and TRBJ2-2, with 10 bases lining up with TRBD1. V was pared by 5 bases and J by 4 bases, with 8 bases of the junction left unmatched. The CDR3 sequence is 16 residues long. Germline V gene sequence: CDR1 SGHRS, CDR2 YFSETQ. The CDR3 DNA sequence: TGCGCCAGCAGATGGCCGGGACAGGGGTCCACCGGGGAGCTGTTTTTT. Residues: CASRWPGQGSTGELFF.

In its sample, this clone was seen a few times. The chain carries TRBV28 and TRBJ2-7; D perhaps matches TRBD1 (6 bases). The CDR3 covers 15 residues. V lost 5 bases and J 4 bases, leaving 18 bases between the germline ends. The germline V gene encodes CDR1 MDHEN and CDR2 SYDVKM. The CDR3 coding sequence is TGTGCCAGCAGTGCTGACAGGTACAAGGGTTACGAGCAGTACTTC. It specifies CASSADRYKGYEQYF.

The table lists this clone with a count of one. As the CDR3 is not closed by the conserved phenylalanine or tryptophan, this likely results from a read error. Because the CDR3's place on the DNA is in doubt, the DNA is left out and the CDR3 is given as listed by TCRdb. This chain joins TRBV7-9 and TRBJ2-7. Germline V gene sequence: CDR1 SEHNR, CDR2 FQNEAQ (reference sequence). The CDR3 adds up to 11 amino acids, both ends counted. The CDR3 sequence: CASSLSSEQNC.

This clone was counted many times. V and J are TRBV18 and TRBJ2-7, with D possibly TRBD1 on 5 matching bases. The V gene's germline CDR1 is KGHSH and CDR2 LQKENI. This CDR3 has 15 residues. V lost 2 bases, J lost 6 bases, and 17 bases lay in between. This CDR3 is CASSPSSGGRAEQYF. In nucleotides, the CDR3 is TGTGCCAGCTCACCATCTTCCGGTGGCAGGGCCGAGCAGTACTTC.

This clone was counted ten times or more. J is TRBJ1-1 and V is TRBV14, with D unresolved. Germline lookup yields CDR1 SGHDN and CDR2 FVKESK. CDR3 length: 15 amino acids. The V end lost 3 bases, the J end lost 4 bases, and 15 bases lay between the germline ends. The CDR3 here is CASSQGLQMGTEAFF. The DNA of the CDR3 is TGTGCCAGCAGCCAGGGTCTACAGATGGGCACTGAAGCTTTCTTT.

This clone was picked up many times. The chain combines TRBV7-9 with TRBJ1-5; D is undetermined. The CDR3 runs to 14 residues. CDR1 and CDR2 from the germline V gene are SEHNR and FQNEAQ (reference sequence). V was pared by 2 bases and J by 3 bases, with 8 bases between. The CDR3 nucleotides read TGTGCCAGCAGCTTACTCGGCATCAATCAGCCCCAGCATTTT. Translation: CASSLLGINQPQHF.

This chain joins TRBV4-2 and TRBJ2-7; 8 nucleotides line up with TRBD1. The CDR3 consists of 13 residues. V trimming: 4 bases; J trimming: 6 bases; junction bases outside the gene matches: 5. Germline V lookup: CDR1 LGHNA, CDR2 YNFKEQ. CDR3 nucleotides: TGTGCCAGCAGCCCCGGACAGGGAGGCGAGCAGTACTTC. Its protein product is CASSPGQGGEQYF.

This clone showed up many times. This chain joins TRBV19 and TRBJ1-1; no firm D call. The CDR3 is 13 residues long. Germline loops: CDR1 LNHDA, CDR2 SQIVND (reference sequence). Trimming removed 0 bases from V and 5 bases from J, with 7 bases in between. CDR3 sequence reads: CASSIDYRTEAFF. The CDR3 region has the DNA TGTGCCAGTAGTATAGATTACAGAACTGAAGCTTTCTTT. Using reference TRBV19 and TRBJ1-1 for the parts outside the CDR3, the full variable domain is DGGITQSPKYLFRKEGQNVTLSCEQNLNHDAMYWYRQDPGQGLRLIYYSQIVNDFQKGDIAEGYSVSREKKESFPLTVTSAQKNPTAFYLCASSIDYRTEAFFGQGTRLTVV.

This clone was counted at least ten times. V and J are TRBV29-1 and TRBJ1-1; D call uncertain. V shed 4 bases and J shed 1 base, with 7 bases lying between them. CDR3 length equals 12 residues. The germline V gene has CDR1 SQVTM and CDR2 ANQGSEA. The CDR3 loop is CSVGRQNTEAFF. CDR3 nucleotides: TGCAGCGTTGGTCGGCAGAACACTGAAGCTTTCTTT.